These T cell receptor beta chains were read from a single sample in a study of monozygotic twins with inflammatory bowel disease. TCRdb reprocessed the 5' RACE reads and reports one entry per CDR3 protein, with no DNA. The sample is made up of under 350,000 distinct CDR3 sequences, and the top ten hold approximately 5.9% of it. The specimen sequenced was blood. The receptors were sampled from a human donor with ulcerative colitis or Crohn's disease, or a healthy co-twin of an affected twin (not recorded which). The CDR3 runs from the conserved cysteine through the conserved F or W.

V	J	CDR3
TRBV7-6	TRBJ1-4	CASSLGLTGTNEKLFF
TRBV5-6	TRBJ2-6	CASTSVAGGSSGANVLTF
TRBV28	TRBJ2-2	CASLVGGGLGTGELFF
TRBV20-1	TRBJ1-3	CSASLSPYSGNTIYF
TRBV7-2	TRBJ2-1	CASSSSGTSSYNEQFF
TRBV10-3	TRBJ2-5	CAISESGEGTQYF
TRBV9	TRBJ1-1	CASSAEGLAEAFF
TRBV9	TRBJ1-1	CASSAGGRGNTEAFF
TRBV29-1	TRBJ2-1	CSVRGFDEQFF
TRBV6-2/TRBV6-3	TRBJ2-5	CASRLTGLAGQETQYF
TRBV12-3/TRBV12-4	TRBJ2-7	CASRVAGGGGEQYF
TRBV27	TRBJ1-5	CATGGKGYSNQPQHF
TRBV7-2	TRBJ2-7	CASRAGQGEQYF
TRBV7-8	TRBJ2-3	CASSRDRVRDTQYF
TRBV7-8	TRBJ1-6	CASSLGVLPDNSPLHF